This T cell receptor beta chain was recovered during a study of post-analysis software for immune sequencing data. Study details: Relapsing-remitting, secondary progressive and progressive-relapsing forms made up the multiple sclerosis disease courses.

Note on this clonotype: Antigen: not known.

Points from the study as a whole: Samples from one preparation batch, clustered by F measure, grouped strongly together. Those with multiple sclerosis, the patient group, showed significantly lower normalized Chao1 diversity than controls. When patients were compared with controls, 4 or 5 TRBV segments were more frequent, TRBV5-6, TRBV5-1 and TRBV20-1 among them.

The authors incorporated unique molecular identifiers into the TCR beta cDNA libraries. T cells numbering about 0.85 to 11 million yielded cDNA molecules that totaled around 500,000. TCRdb passed the PCR reads through MiXCR, listing each CDR3 protein once. This sample has hundreds of thousands of distinct CDR3 sequences, with about 40% found just once. This CDR3 contains 14 residues. V was shortened by 3 bases and J by 3 bases, with 12 bases between the two germline ends. From germline, CDR1 is ENHRY and CDR2 SYGVKD. Sequencing was done on a sample of blood. The TCR sequence derives from a girl aged 5-17 years with multiple sclerosis. The J gene is TRBJ2-7, the V gene TRBV10-3; unclear D gene. In DNA, the CDR3 is TGTGCCATCAGTGACGGCGGCAGAGACTACGAGCAGTACTTC. This translates into CAISDGGRDYEQYF.